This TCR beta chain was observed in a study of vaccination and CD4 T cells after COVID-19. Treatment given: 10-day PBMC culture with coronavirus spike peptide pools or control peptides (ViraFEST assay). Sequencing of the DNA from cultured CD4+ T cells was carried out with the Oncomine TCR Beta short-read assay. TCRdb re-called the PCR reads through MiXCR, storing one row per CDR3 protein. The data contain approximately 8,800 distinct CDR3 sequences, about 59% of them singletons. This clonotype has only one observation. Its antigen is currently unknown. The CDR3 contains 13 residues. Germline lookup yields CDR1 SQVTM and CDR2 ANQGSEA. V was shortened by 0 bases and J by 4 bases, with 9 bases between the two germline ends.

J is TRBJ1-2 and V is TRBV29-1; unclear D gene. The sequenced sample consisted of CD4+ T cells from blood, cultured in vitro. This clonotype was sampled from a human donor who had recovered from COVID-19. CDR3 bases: TGCAGCGTTGAAGAGGGAGGGAGCTATGGCTACACCTTC. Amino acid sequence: CSVEEGGSYGYTF.